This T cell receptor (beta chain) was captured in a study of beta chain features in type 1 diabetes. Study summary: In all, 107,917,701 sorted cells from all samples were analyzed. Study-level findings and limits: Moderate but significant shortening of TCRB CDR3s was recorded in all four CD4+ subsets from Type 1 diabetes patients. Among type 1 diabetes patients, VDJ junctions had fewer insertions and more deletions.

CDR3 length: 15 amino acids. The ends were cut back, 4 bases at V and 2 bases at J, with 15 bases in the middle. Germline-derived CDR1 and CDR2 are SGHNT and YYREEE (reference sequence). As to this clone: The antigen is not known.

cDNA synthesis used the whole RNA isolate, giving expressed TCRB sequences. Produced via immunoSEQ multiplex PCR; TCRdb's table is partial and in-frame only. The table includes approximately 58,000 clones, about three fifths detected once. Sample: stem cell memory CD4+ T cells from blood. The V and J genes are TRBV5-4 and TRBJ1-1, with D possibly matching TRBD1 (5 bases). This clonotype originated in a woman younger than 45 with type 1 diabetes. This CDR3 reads CASSALGLLNTEAFF. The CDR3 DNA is TGTGCCAGCAGCGCGCTGGGACTCCTAAACACTGAAGCTTTCTTT.